Each of the 20 T cell receptor beta chains below was sequenced from the same sample in a study of regulatory T cells in long-lasting Graves disease. Investigators prepared the TCR beta libraries by applying iRepertoire HTBI primers and Arm-PCR of CDR3 regions. TCRdb redid the calling of the multiplex PCR reads with MiXCR, one entry per CDR3 protein. The sample includes 700,000 or so distinct CDR3 sequences, 25% to 30% of them seen just once. Time point: persistent/refractory GD, antithyroid drugs over 5 years with positive TRAb. Extracted RNA from PBMCs served as the source of the TCR library. Specimen: peripheral blood mononuclear cells (PBMCs), collected when the disease was refractory, from a patient treated with antithyroid drugs. The source of these receptors is a female donor with Graves disease.

V is TRBV19 and J is TRBJ1-2, with D tentatively TRBD1 (5 bases). Germline CDR1 reads LNHDA; CDR2 reads SQIVND (reference sequence). This CDR3 is built from 14 residues. Trimming cost V 6 bases and J 8 bases, with 19 bases left between them. This CDR3 reads CASSVRDPAGGYTF. In DNA form, the CDR3 reads TGTGCCAGTAGCGTCCGGGACCCCGCAGGCGGCTACACCTTC.

This clonotype is a singleton in its sample. Here the CDR3 DNA reads TGCAGTGCTAGTTTCTCGAACACCGGGGAGCTGTTTTTT. Protein product: CSASFSNTGELFF. The chain recombines TRBV20-1 with TRBJ2-2, with D unclear. Trimming took 3 bases from V and 0 from J, leaving 5 bases between them. The CDR3 consists of 13 residues. The germline V gene encodes CDR1 DFQATT and CDR2 SNEGSKA (reference sequence).

The chain combines TRBV12-3 or TRBV12-4 with TRBJ2-5; D uncertain. The CDR3 is 13 residues long. Deletions cut 6 bases from V and 5 bases from J, with 13 bases between. CDR3 protein: CASRSQFRETQYF. CDR3 in DNA: TGTGCCAGCAGGTCACAGTTTAGGGAGACCCAGTACTTC.

The sample holds many counts of this clonotype. This chain's CDR3 is CASSSRYGYTF. DNA of the CDR3: TGTGCCAGCAGTTCACGATATGGCTACACCTTC. The chain carries TRBV12-3 or TRBV12-4 and TRBJ1-2; D remains unclear. V lost 4 bases, J lost 5 bases, and 5 bases lay in between. The CDR3 extends over 11 amino acids.

This clonotype was observed at least ten times. The chain has TRBV11-2 and TRBJ2-7; the D gene is possibly TRBD2 (5 bases). V was pared by 5 bases and J by 5 bases, with 10 bases between. Germline CDR1 reads SGHAT; CDR2 reads FQNNGV. This CDR3 contains 12 residues. The CDR3 DNA follows: TGTGCCAGCAGCCCTAGGCGGGACGAGCAGTACTTC. This encodes CASSPRRDEQYF.

The rearrangement joins TRBV20-1 to TRBJ2-7; TRBD2 aligns across 11 bases. Germline V gene data show CDR1 as DFQATT and CDR2 as SNEGSKA (reference sequence). The CDR3 has 16 amino acids. J lost 3 bases, V lost 3 bases, and 10 bases had no gene match. The CDR3 spells CSASGLAGHDDYEQYF. The CDR3, as DNA: TGCAGTGCTAGTGGACTAGCGGGTCATGATGACTACGAGCAGTACTTC.

The V and J genes are TRBV5-1 and TRBJ1-1; maybe TRBD1 (5 bases). The CDR3 has 16 residues. Trimming took 0 bases from V and 4 from J, leaving 16 bases between them. Germline V CDR1 and CDR2: SGHRS, YFSETQ. As DNA, the CDR3 is TGCGCCAGCAGCTTGGTGGGGGGTGGGGCTGGCACTGAAGCTTTCTTT. Translated: CASSLVGGGAGTEAFF.

The rearrangement links TRBV12-3 or TRBV12-4 to TRBJ1-5; 12 nucleotides align to TRBD1. This CDR3 spans 17 amino acids. Trimming took 5 bases from V and 6 from J; bases not matched to a gene: 11. The CDR3 sequence: CASSPGTGGRGSQPQHF. CDR3 nucleotides: TGTGCCAGCAGTCCCGGGACAGGGGGCCGCGGGAGTCAGCCCCAGCATTTT.

This clonotype has a count of ten or more. The rearrangement joins TRBV11-2 to TRBJ2-5; D uncertain. Germline V gives CDR1 SGHAT, CDR2 FQNNGV. V shed 6 bases and J shed 0 bases, with 11 bases lying between them. The CDR3 is 14 amino acids. The CDR3 protein is CASSSLGYQETQYF. The DNA for the CDR3 is TGTGCCAGCAGTTCTCTCGGTTACCAAGAGACCCAGTACTTC.

With regard to this clonotype: Germline is not matched at one junction end, which may reflect a read error. The chain is built from TRBV11-2 and TRBJ2-2; D is possibly TRBD1 (6 bases). Germline V gene data show CDR1 as SGHAT and CDR2 as FQNNGV. The CDR3 is made up of 15 amino acids. The CDR3 loop is CASSLWGLKQVELSF. CDR3 nucleotides: TGTGCCAGCAGCTTATGGGGGCTCAAACAAGTGGAGCTGTCTTTT. Full variable domain (rest looked up from reference TRBV11-2 and TRBJ2-2): EAGVAQSPRYKIIEKRQSVAFWCNPISGHATLYWYQQILGQGPKLLIQFQNNGVVDDSQLPKDRFSAERLKGVDSTLKIQPAKLEDSAVYLCASSLWGLKQVELSFGEGSRLTVL.

This clonotype showed up just a few times. The CDR3 bases are TGTGCCACCAGGGGCGTCAGGAGGACCGGGGAGCTGTTTTTT. This gives the protein CATRGVRRTGELFF. The chain links TRBV15 to TRBJ2-2; the D gene is possibly TRBD2 (5 bases). V lost 6 bases and J 5 bases, leaving 13 bases between the germline ends. CDR3 length equals 14 residues. In germline, CDR1 is LNHNV, CDR2 YYDKDF (reference sequence). The full variable domain, in which reference TRBV15 and TRBJ2-2 provide the parts outside the CDR3, is DAMVIQNPRYQVTQFGKPVTLSCSQTLNHNVMYWYQQKSSQAPKLLFHYYDKDFNNEADTPDNFQSRRPNTSFCFLDIRSPGLGDTAMYLCATRGVRRTGELFFGEGSRLTVL.

V is TRBV3-1 and J is TRBJ2-7; either TRBD1 or TRBD2 may fit D (5 bases each). The CDR3 is 14 amino acids. Trimming shortened V by 4 bases and J by 2 bases, and 12 bases separated the two germline ends. Germline assignment: CDR1 LGHDT and CDR2 YNNKEL (reference sequence). For the CDR3, the DNA is TGTGCCAGCAGCCCCGCCCGGGGCCCCTACGAGCAGTACTTC. This translates into CASSPARGPYEQYF.

The rearrangement joins TRBV15 to TRBJ1-1; tentative D call: TRBD1 (5 bases). Germline V gene sequence: CDR1 LNHNV, CDR2 YYDKDF (reference sequence). CDR3 length: 16 amino acids. Trimming cost V 0 bases and J 7 bases, with 18 bases left between them. Here the CDR3 reads CATSRDSWAPGGEAFF. The CDR3 nucleotides read TGTGCCACCAGCAGAGATTCCTGGGCGCCGGGGGGTGAAGCTTTCTTT. Complete variable domain (other parts from reference TRBV15 and TRBJ1-1): DAMVIQNPRYQVTQFGKPVTLSCSQTLNHNVMYWYQQKSSQAPKLLFHYYDKDFNNEADTPDNFQSRRPNTSFCFLDIRSPGLGDTAMYLCATSRDSWAPGGEAFFGQGTRLTVV.

This clonotype was observed a handful of times. This chain joins TRBV29-1 and TRBJ1-1; D uncertain. Germline-derived CDR1 and CDR2 are SQVTM and ANQGSEA. V lost 4 bases and J lost 1, with 10 bases in between. This CDR3 spans 13 amino acids. The CDR3 nucleotides read TGCAGCGTTGCCCTATGGGAGAACACTGAAGCTTTCTTT. Encoded protein: CSVALWENTEAFF.

The rearrangement joins TRBV19 to TRBJ1-5, with a tentative D call TRBD1 (5 bases). Germline-derived CDR1 and CDR2 are LNHDA and SQIVND (reference sequence). This CDR3 spans 15 amino acids. The ends were cut back, 3 bases at V and 1 base at J, with 10 bases in the middle. CDR3 coding DNA: TGTGCCAGTAGTATGGGACTCGCCAGCAATCAGCCCCAGCATTTT. It is translated as CASSMGLASNQPQHF.

This clonotype turned up a few times. The gene calls are TRBV27 and TRBJ2-7, with D uncertain. Germline V gene sequence: CDR1 MNHEY, CDR2 SMNVEV (reference sequence). This CDR3 has 13 amino acids. Trimming pared 0 bases from V and 5 bases from J, leaving 8 bases between. The CDR3 DNA reads TGTGCCAGCAGTTTATCAACCAGAAACGAGCAGTACTTC. Translating gives CASSLSTRNEQYF.

This clonotype was counted between two and nine times. V usage is TRBV28 and J usage is TRBJ2-2; 14 bases match TRBD2. In germline, CDR1 is MDHEN, CDR2 SYDVKM. The V and J ends lost 5 bases and 6 bases, in that order; junction bases with no gene match: 8. This CDR3 is built from 17 residues. The CDR3 bases are TGTGCCAGCAGTCGGCGGGTGGGACTAGCGGGAGCCGGGGAGCTGTTTTTT. Residues: CASSRRVGLAGAGELFF. Using reference TRBV28 and TRBJ2-2 for the parts outside the CDR3, the full variable domain is DVKVTQSSRYLVKRTGEKVFLECVQDMDHENMFWYRQDPGLGLRLIYFSYDVKMKEKGDIPEGYSVSREKKERFSLILESASTNQTSMYLCASSRRVGLAGAGELFFGEGSRLTVL.

This clonotype occurred many times. The V and J genes are TRBV2 and TRBJ1-5, with unresolved D. CDR1 is SNHLY and CDR2 is FYNNEI in the germline V gene. Trimming took off 7 bases at V and 7 bases at J, with 11 bases between the two ends. This CDR3 contains 12 residues. In nucleotides, the CDR3 is TGTGCCAGCACCCAGTTGGGCCAGCCCCAGCATTTT. It codes for CASTQLGQPQHF.

The rearrangement uses TRBV28 and TRBJ1-2; D is unclear. Trimming stripped 5 bases from V and 4 bases from J, with 20 bases between. Germline V gene lookup returns CDR1 MDHEN and CDR2 SYDVKM. CDR3 length: 16 amino acids. CDR3 region: CASSITLSGSLYGYTF. DNA for the CDR3: TGTGCCAGCAGTATAACCCTATCTGGGTCCCTCTATGGCTACACCTTC.

This clonotype appeared many times. The chain combines TRBV12-3 or TRBV12-4 with TRBJ2-4; the match to TRBD2 covers 12 bases. With 5 bases clipped from V and 8 bases from J, the junction kept 7 bases outside the gene matches. The CDR3 runs 15 residues. This chain's CDR3 is CASSLLAGGLDIQYF. The CDR3, as DNA: TGTGCCAGCAGTCTACTAGCGGGAGGCTTGGACATTCAGTACTTC.